Below are 14 T cell receptor beta chains sequenced from a single sample in a study of blood T cell repertoires in COVID-19. Produced via immunoSEQ multiplex PCR; TCRdb's table is partial and in-frame only. The sample has roughly 32,000 clones, approximately 90% seen once. Sequenced input: peripheral blood. The receptors here all came from a human donor with active COVID-19. The donor label of this sample is uncertain.

V gene TRBV7-2 combines with J gene TRBJ2-3; 11 nucleotides agree with TRBD2. The CDR3 extends over 16 amino acids. The J segment lost 2 bases and the V segment lost 1 base, leaving 2 bases of the junction unmatched. CDR1 SGHTA and CDR2 FQGNSA come from the germline V gene. The CDR3 loop is CASSLVAGGTTDTQYF. The CDR3 DNA sequence: TGTGCCAGCAGCTTAGTAGCGGGGGGGACCACAGATACGCAGTATTTT.

The gene calls are TRBV4-3 and TRBJ2-7, with 10 bases identical to TRBD2. The CDR3 runs to 15 residues. In germline, CDR1 is LGHNA, CDR2 YSLEER. V lost 0 bases to trimming and J lost 3 bases; unmatched junction nucleotides: 2. The CDR3 DNA reads as TGCGCCAGCAGCCAAGATTGGACTAGCGGCTACGAGCAGTACTTC. Translating it yields CASSQDWTSGYEQYF.

The chain is built from TRBV7-9 and TRBJ1-6; no clear D gene. Germline V gene sequence: CDR1 SEHNR, CDR2 FQNEAQ (reference sequence). The germline V and J ends were trimmed by 5 bases and 10 bases, with 21 bases remaining between them. The CDR3 length is 16 residues. CDR3 DNA sequence: TGTGCCAGCAGCCCCCGGCGGACTCCCGAGGGCTCACCCCTCCACTTT. This codes for CASSPRRTPEGSPLHF.

V and J are TRBV5-6 and TRBJ2-7; 9 nucleotides line up with TRBD2. The CDR3 runs to 13 residues. CDR1 is SGHDT and CDR2 is YYEEEE in the germline V gene. V trimming: 0 bases; J trimming: 7 bases; junction bases outside the gene matches: 2. CDR3 amino acids: CASSLGLAGEQYF. CDR3 in DNA: TGTGCCAGCAGCTTGGGTCTAGCGGGGGAGCAGTACTTC.

V and J are TRBV30 and TRBJ2-6; D is unresolved. Germline V lookup: CDR1 GTSNPN, CDR2 SVGIG (reference sequence). The V end was cut by 0 bases, the J end by 0 bases, with 6 bases between. This CDR3 region has 15 residues. CDR3 in amino acids: CAWSVFLSGANVLTF. CDR3 DNA sequence: TGTGCCTGGAGTGTATTCCTCTCTGGGGCCAACGTCCTGACTTTC.

The chain has TRBV19 and TRBJ2-5; the D gene is possibly TRBD2 (5 bases). The germline gives CDR1 LNHDA, CDR2 SQIVND (reference sequence). V gave up 1 base and J gave up 4 bases, with 10 bases separating them. The CDR3 totals 14 residues. In nucleotides, the CDR3 is TGTGCCAGTAGTATAGGAGGGTCCGGAGAGACCCAGTACTTC. Translation gives CASSIGGSGETQYF.

In this sample, this clone turned up a few times. The chain carries TRBV7-2 and TRBJ2-1; 7 bases are a match to TRBD2. CDR3 length equals 14 residues. Trimming cost V 4 bases and J 9 bases; bases outside gene matches: 9. Germline V gene sequence: CDR1 SGHTA, CDR2 FQGNSA. The CDR3 bases are TGTGCCAGCAGCTCAATGGGAGGGGTGACTGAGCAGTTCTTC. Translated: CASSSMGGVTEQFF.

The chain employs TRBV3-1 (or the pseudogene TRBV3-2) and TRBJ2-7; 7 positions agree with TRBD1. CDR3 length: 15 amino acids. Looked up from germline, CDR1 is LGHDT and CDR2 is YNNKEL (reference sequence). Trimming removed 0 bases from V and 4 bases from J; junction bases left unmatched: 6. CDR3 loop: CASSQESGQSYEQYF. DNA for the CDR3: TGTGCCAGCAGCCAAGAGTCGGGACAGAGTTACGAGCAGTACTTC.

J is TRBJ2-1 and V is TRBV5-1; possibly TRBD2 for D (6 bases). With 0 bases removed from V and 2 bases from J, the gap between germline ends came to 9 bases. Germline CDR1 SGHRS, CDR2 YFSETQ. CDR3 length: 15 residues. CDR3 protein: CASSLAGGTYNEQFF. CDR3 coding DNA: TGCGCCAGCAGCTTGGCCGGCGGGACCTACAATGAGCAGTTCTTC.

V usage is TRBV30 and J usage is TRBJ2-3, with 7 bases aligning to TRBD1. The CDR3 has 15 residues. The germline V gene encodes CDR1 GTSNPN and CDR2 SVGIG (reference sequence). The J segment lost 0 bases and the V segment lost 3 bases, leaving 6 bases of the junction unmatched. The CDR3 here is CAWSVGQTSTDTQYF. The CDR3 nucleotides read TGTGCCTGGAGCGTGGGACAGACAAGCACAGATACGCAGTATTTT.

This chain joins TRBV16 and TRBJ2-7, with a weak D call TRBD1 (6 bases). The CDR3 loop spans 14 amino acids. V was cut by 6 bases and J by 3 bases, with 15 bases left in between. Per germline, CDR1 KGHSY and CDR2 FQNENV. The CDR3 is CASSRIDRSYEQYF. CDR3 sequence (DNA): TGTGCCAGCAGTCGGATCGACAGGAGCTACGAGCAGTACTTC.

The CDR3 is CASRPTGGVLGETQYF. In DNA form, the CDR3 reads TGTGCCAGCAGACCCACAGGGGGCGTCCTCGGAGAGACCCAGTACTTC. The chain couples TRBV27 to TRBJ2-5; TRBD1 matches at 9 bases. Germline values: CDR1 MNHEY, CDR2 SMNVEV (reference sequence). This CDR3 is built from 16 residues. J was trimmed by 4 bases and V by 6 bases; bases with no gene match: 12.

CDR3 DNA: TGTGCCTGGAGTTGGGGAGTGAACTACGAGCAGTACTTC. Encoded protein: CAWSWGVNYEQYF. V is TRBV30 and J is TRBJ2-7, with TRBD2 as a possible D gene (5 bases). Germline-derived CDR1 and CDR2 are GTSNPN and SVGIG (reference sequence). The V and J ends lost 2 bases and 3 bases respectively, with 11 bases between them. The CDR3 totals 13 residues.

The chain carries TRBV5-4 and TRBJ2-4; 13 bases agree with TRBD2. Germline trimming cut 1 base from V and 7 bases from J; bases unmatched to any gene: 8. The CDR3 extends over 17 amino acids. CDR1 is SGHNT, CDR2 YYREEE, per germline (reference sequence). The CDR3 loop reads CASSLKLAGGPENIQYF. The CDR3 DNA follows: TGTGCCAGCAGCTTGAAACTAGCGGGAGGGCCGGAGAACATTCAGTACTTC.